This TCR beta chain was documented in a study of CXCR3-negative and CXCR3-positive naive CD8 T cells. General study results and limits: TRBV-TRBJ usage matched between naive CXCR3-negative and CXCR3-positive cells but not between memory cells.

The authors made the TRB cDNA libraries by 5' RACE using UMI labels. TCRdb reprocessed the 5' RACE reads; each CDR3 protein has one entry and no DNA is given. The listing contains roughly 24,000 distinct CDR3 sequences. CDR3 length: 15 residues. Germline V gene sequence: CDR1 SGHTA, CDR2 FQGNSA. Notes on this clonotype: Its antigen is not known.

The V call is TRBV7-2, the J call TRBJ2-7. The origin of this receptor is a human donor in good health. Some clones in this sample may be carry-over from other donors' samples. Sequencing was carried out using naive CXCR3- CD8+ T cells from blood. Subset described: CD45RO-CCR7+CD27+CD95- naive CD8+ T cells lacking CXCR3 (TNR3-). CDR3 protein: CASSKRTKSSYEQYF.